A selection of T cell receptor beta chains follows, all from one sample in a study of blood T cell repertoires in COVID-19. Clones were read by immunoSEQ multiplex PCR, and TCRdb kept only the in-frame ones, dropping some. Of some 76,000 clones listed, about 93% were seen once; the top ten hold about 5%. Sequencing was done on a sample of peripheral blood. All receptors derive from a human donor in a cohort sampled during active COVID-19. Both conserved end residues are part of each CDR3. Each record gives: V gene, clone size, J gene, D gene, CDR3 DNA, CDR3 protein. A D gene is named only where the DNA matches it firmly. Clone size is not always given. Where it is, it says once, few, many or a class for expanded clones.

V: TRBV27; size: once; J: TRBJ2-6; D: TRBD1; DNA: TGTGCCAGCAGTGGGACAGGGGTGGTAGCTGGGGCCAACGTCCTGACTTTC; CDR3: CASSGTGVVAGANVLTF
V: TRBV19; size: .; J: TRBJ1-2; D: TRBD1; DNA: TGTGCCAGTAGTATTGGGACAGGGGTTGGTCTTAACTATGGCTACACCTTC; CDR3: CASSIGTGVGLNYGYTF
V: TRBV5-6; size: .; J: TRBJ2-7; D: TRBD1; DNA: TGTGCCAGCAGCTTGGGGCAGGGGGAGCACTTC; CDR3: CASSLGQGEHF
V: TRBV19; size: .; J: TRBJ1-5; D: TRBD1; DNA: TGTGCCAGTAGTCCGGACAGGGGGATGGCGGTCTCGTATGGGAATCAGCCCCAGCATTTT; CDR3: CASSPDRGMAVSYGNQPQHF
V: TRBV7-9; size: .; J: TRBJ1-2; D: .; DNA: TGTGCCAGCAGCCCCAGGGGCGAGACGGTGGGCTACACCTTC; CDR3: CASSPRGETVGYTF
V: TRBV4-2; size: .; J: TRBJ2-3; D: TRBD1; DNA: TGTGCCAGCAGCCATCTGGACAGGGAACCCTCTAGCACAGATACGCAGTATTTT; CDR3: CASSHLDREPSSTDTQYF
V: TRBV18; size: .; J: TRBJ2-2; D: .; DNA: TGTGCCAGCTCACCATACGCAGGGAACACCGGGGAGCTGTTTTTT; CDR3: CASSPYAGNTGELFF
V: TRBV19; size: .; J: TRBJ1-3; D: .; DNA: TGTGCCAGTAGTATTCCGGGGTTCGGCAACACCATATATTTT; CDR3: CASSIPGFGNTIYF
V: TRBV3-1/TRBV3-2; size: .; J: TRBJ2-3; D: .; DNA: TGTGCCAGCAGCCAGGGGACTAGCACAGATACGCAGTATTTT; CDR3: CASSQGTSTDTQYF
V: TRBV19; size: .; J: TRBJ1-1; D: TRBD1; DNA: TGTGCCAGTAGTAGATTCAGCCAGGGGGTGGTTGAAGCTTTCTTT; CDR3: CASSRFSQGVVEAFF
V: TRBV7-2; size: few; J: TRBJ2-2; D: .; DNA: TGTGCCAGCAGCTTAGACGCCGGGGTTACGTACACCGGGGAGCTGTTTTTT; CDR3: CASSLDAGVTYTGELFF
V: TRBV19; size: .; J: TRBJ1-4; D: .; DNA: TGTGCCAGTAGTTCCCACCCCGGGACTTATCCAACTAATGAAAAACTGTTTTTT; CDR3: CASSSHPGTYPTNEKLFF
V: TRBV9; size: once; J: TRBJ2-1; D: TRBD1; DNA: TGTGCCAGCAGCGTAGAGGGACAGGGGGACAATGAGCAGTTCTTC; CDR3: CASSVEGQGDNEQFF
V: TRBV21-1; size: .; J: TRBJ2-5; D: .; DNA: TGTGCCAGCATCACCTGCGCCGGAGAGACCCAGTACTTC; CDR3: CASITCAGETQYF
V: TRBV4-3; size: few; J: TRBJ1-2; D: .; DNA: TGCGCCAGCAGCCAAGATCTTGACAGCCACTATGGCTACACCTTC; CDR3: CASSQDLDSHYGYTF
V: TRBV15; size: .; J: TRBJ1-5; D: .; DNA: TGTGCCACCAGCAGAGACGTCAATCAGCCCCAGCATTTT; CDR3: CATSRDVNQPQHF
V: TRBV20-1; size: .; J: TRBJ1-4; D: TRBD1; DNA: TGCAGTGCTAGTCCGGGACAGGGAGCAACTAATGAAAAACTGTTTTTT; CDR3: CSASPGQGATNEKLFF
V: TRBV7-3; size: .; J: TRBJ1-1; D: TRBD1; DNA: TGTGCCAGCAGTATAACAGGGGGCGCGACTGAAGCTTTCTTT; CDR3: CASSITGGATEAFF
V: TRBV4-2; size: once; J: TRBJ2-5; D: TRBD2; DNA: TGTGCCAGCAGCCGGGCTAGCGGGGTTAGAGAGACCCAGTACTTC; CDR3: CASSRASGVRETQYF
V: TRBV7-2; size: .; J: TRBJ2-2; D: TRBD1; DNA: TGTGCCAGCAGCTCGGGACAGGGGTTAGGGGAGCTGTTTTTT; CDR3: CASSSGQGLGELFF
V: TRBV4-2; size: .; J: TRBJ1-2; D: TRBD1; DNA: TGTGCCAGCGGGAACAGGGGTCGGAACTATGGCTACACCTTC; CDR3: CASGNRGRNYGYTF
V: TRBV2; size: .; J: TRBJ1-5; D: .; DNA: TGTGCCAGCAGTGAAGCGCTGGGAGGGTCCCACCAGCCCCAGCATTTT; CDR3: CASSEALGGSHQPQHF
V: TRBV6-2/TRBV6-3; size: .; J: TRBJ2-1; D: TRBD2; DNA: TGTGCCAGCAGTGACCCAAGACGGGGGGGAAACAATGAGCAGTTCTTC; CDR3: CASSDPRRGGNNEQFF
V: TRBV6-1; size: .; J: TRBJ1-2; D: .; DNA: TGTGCCAGCAGTGAAGGCGGGGGGAGCTGGTATGGCTACACCTTC; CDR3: CASSEGGGSWYGYTF
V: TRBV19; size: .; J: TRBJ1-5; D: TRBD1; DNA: TGTGCCAGTAGTCTCTTACAGGGGACGTCAACGATGCAGCCCCAGCATTTT; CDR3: CASSLLQGTSTMQPQHF
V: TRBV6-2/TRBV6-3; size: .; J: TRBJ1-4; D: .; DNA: TGTGCCAGCAGTTACGGGGAGGGGCTGAGGATCCTTCGAAAACTGTTTTTT; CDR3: CASSYGEGLRILRKLFF
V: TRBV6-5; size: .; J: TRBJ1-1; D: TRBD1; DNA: TGTGCCAGCAGTCTGGACAGGTCGAGGGGCACTGAAGCTTTCTTT; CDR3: CASSLDRSRGTEAFF
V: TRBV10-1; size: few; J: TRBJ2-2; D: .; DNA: TGCGCCAGCAGTGATCTGGAGGGAAGTGGCCCCGGGGAGCTGTTTTTT; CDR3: CASSDLEGSGPGELFF
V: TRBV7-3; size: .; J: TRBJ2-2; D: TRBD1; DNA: TGTGCCAGCAGCTTATGGGACAGGGAGAAGCTGTTTTTT; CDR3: CASSLWDREKLFF
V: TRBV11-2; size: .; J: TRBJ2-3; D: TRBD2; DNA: TGTGCCAGCAGCTCCAGTCCCGGCGGGGGGGCCACAGATACGCAGTATTTT; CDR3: CASSSSPGGGATDTQYF
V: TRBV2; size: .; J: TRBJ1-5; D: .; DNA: TGTGCCAGCAGCCCCCGGGAGGGAGGTGGCAATCAGCCCCAGCATTTT; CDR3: CASSPREGGGNQPQHF
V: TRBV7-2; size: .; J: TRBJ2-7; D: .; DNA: TGTGCCAGCAGCTCCGAGTCGGGGGGCCGGGAGCAGTACTTC; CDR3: CASSSESGGREQYF
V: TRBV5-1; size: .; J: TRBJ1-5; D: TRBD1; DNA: TGCGCCAGCAGCTTGGACGGGACAGGTTTAATGCCCCAGCATTTT; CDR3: CASSLDGTGLMPQHF
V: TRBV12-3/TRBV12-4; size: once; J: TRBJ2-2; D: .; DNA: TGTGCCAGCACCCCCTCGGGAGGGGAGCTGTTTTTT; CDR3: CASTPSGGELFF
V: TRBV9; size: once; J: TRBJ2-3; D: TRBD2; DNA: TGTGCCAGCAGCTCTCCCAAGACTAGCGGGGGGGCTGGAGATACGCAGTATTTT; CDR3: CASSSPKTSGGAGDTQYF
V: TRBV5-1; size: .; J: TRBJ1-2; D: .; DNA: TGCGCCAGCAACCTGGGAGGGTCCAGGGACTATGGCTACACCTTC; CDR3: CASNLGGSRDYGYTF
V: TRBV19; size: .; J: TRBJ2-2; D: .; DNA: TGTGCCAGTGGGGGCCGCGGGGAGCTGTTTTTT; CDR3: CASGGRGELFF
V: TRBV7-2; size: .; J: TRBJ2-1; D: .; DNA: TGTGCCAGCAGGTGGATAGCGGATAGCTCCTACAATGAGCAGTTCTTC; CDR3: CASRWIADSSYNEQFF
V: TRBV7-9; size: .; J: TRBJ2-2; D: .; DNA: TGTGCCAGCTTTCTTCCCGGGGAGCTGTTTTTT; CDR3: CASFLPGELFF
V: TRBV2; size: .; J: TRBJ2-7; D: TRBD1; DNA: TGTGCCAGCAGTCCTACAGGGGGAAGCTACGAGCAGTACTTC; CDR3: CASSPTGGSYEQYF
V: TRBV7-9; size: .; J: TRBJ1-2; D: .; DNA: TGTGCCAGCAGCTTAGAGCTCGGGGGCTACACCTTC; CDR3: CASSLELGGYTF
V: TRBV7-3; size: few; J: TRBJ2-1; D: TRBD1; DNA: TGTGCCAGCAGCTTGACAGGGCACAATGAGCAGTTCTTC; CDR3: CASSLTGHNEQFF
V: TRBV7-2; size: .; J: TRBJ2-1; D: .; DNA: TGTGCCAGCAGCTCCGGGGTGGGGAGGTACAATGAGCAGTTCTTC; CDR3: CASSSGVGRYNEQFF
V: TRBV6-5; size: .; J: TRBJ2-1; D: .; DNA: TGTGCCAGCAGTTACTCGGGAGTATCCTACAATGAGCAGTTCTTC; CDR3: CASSYSGVSYNEQFF
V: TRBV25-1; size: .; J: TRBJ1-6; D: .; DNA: TGTGCCAGCAGTGGCCCCCTAGGGGTAGATCCCCTCCACTTT; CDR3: CASSGPLGVDPLHF
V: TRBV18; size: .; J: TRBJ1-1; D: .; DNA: TGTGCCAGCTCGAACGGTTGGGGGCACGGGACTGAAGCTTTCTTT; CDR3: CASSNGWGHGTEAFF
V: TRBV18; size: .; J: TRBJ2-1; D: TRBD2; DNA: TGTGCCAGCTCACCGACAACTAGCGGGGGGGCCTGGGAGCAGTTCTTC; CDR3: CASSPTTSGGAWEQFF
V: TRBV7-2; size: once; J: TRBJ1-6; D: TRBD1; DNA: TGTGCCAGCAGCTTAGCTGAAGGGGGCAGGTCACCCCTCCACTTT; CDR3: CASSLAEGGRSPLHF
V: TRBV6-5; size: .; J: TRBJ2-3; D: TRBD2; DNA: TGTGCCAGCAGCCCGCGGGGGGGTGGTACAGATACGCAGTATTTT; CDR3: CASSPRGGGTDTQYF
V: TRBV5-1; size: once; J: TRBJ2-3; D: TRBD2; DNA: TGCGCCAGCAGCTCTGGACTAGCAGGAACAGATACGCAGTATTTT; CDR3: CASSSGLAGTDTQYF
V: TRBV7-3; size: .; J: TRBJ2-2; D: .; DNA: TGTGCCAGCAGCTCGATTGGGGGCATGAACACCGGGGAGCTGTTTTTT; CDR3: CASSSIGGMNTGELFF
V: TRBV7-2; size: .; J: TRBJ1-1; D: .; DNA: TGTGCCAGCAGCTTAGTCCACGAGGGCACTGAAGCTTTCTTT; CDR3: CASSLVHEGTEAFF
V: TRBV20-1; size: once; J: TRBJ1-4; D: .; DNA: TGCAGTGCTAGTGGGTACCAGGGTAATGAAAAACTGTTTTTT; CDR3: CSASGYQGNEKLFF
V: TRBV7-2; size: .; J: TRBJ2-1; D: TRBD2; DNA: TGTGCCAGCAGCTTAGCGCGGGAGCGGTGGAATGAGCAGTTCTTC; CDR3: CASSLARERWNEQFF
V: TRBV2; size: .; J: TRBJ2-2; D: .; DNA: TGTGCCAGCAGGAAACGGACAGCGAACACCGGGGAGCTGTTTTTT; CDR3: CASRKRTANTGELFF
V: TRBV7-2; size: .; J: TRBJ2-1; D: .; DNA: TGTGCCAGCAGCAATGCTCTAGTTATGGGATGGAGGGAGCAGTTCTTC; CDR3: CASSNALVMGWREQFF
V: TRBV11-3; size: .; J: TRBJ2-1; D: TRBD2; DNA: TGTGCCAGCAGCTTGCCGCCAGCTAGGAGCGGGGGGCACTACAATGAGCAGTTCTTC; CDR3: CASSLPPARSGGHYNEQFF
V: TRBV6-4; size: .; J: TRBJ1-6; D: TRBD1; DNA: TGTGCCAGCAGGGTACAGGGGCATGATTCACCCCTCCACTTT; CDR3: CASRVQGHDSPLHF
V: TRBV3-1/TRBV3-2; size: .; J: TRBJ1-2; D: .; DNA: TGTGCCAGCAGCGCCCAAGGGAGCTACTATGGCTACACCTTC; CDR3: CASSAQGSYYGYTF
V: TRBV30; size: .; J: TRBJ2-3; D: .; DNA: TGTGCCTGGAGTGCAAACAGGGTGACAGATACGCAGTATTTT; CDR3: CAWSANRVTDTQYF